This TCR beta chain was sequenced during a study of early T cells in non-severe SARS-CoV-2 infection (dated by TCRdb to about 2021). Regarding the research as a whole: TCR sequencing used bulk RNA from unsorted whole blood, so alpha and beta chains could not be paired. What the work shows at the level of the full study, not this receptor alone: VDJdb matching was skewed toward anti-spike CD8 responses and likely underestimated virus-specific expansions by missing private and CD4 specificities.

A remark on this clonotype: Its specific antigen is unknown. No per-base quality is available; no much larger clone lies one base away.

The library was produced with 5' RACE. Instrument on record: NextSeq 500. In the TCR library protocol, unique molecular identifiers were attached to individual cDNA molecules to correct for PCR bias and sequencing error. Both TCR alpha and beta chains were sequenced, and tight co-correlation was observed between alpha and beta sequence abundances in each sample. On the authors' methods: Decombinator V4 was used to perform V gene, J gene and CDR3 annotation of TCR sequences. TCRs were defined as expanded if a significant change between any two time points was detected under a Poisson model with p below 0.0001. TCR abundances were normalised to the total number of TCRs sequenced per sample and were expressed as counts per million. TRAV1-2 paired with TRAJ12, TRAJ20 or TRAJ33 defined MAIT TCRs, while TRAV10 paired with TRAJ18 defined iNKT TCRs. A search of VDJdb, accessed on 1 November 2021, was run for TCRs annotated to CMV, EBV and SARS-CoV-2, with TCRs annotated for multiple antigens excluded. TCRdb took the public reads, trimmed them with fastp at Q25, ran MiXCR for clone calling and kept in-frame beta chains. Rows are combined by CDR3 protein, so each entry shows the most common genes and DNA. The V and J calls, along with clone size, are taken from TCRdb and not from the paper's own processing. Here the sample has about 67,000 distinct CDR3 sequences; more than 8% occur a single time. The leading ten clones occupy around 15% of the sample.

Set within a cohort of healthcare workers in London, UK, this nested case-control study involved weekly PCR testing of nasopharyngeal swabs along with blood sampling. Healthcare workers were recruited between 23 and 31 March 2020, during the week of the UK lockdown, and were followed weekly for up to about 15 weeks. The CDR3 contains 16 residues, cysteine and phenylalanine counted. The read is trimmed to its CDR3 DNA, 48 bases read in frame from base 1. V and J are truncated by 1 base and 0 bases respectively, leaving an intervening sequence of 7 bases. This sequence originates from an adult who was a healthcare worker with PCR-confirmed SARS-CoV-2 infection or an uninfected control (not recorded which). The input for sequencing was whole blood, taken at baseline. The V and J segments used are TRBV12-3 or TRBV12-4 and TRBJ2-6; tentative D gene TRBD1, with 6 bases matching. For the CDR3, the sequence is CASSLEGGSGANVLTF. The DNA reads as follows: TGTGCCAGCAGTTTAGAAGGGGGCTCTGGGGCCAACGTCCTGACTTTC.